This entry lists 2 T cell receptor delta chains sequenced from one sample in a study of fetal and pediatric gammadelta thymocytes. Fetal thymuses were obtained at about 14 to 22 weeks estimated gestational age from elective pregnancy terminations. TCRdb redid clone calling on the reads using CATT. The sample lists around 1,400 delta-chain clones, approximately 9.4% occurring once. The sequenced material came from non-Vgamma9Vdelta2 gamma-delta T cells from the thymus. Subset in this sample: CD3+gammadeltaTCR+ thymocytes not co-expressing Vgamma9 and Vdelta2. The receptor source for this set is a human fetus.

This clone was observed a few times. A much larger clone is a single base away; this may be a read error. This CDR3 is also generated by other DNA sequences in the sample. The chain has TRAV29/DV5 and TRDJ1; D is ambiguous. V lost 0 bases, J lost 0 bases, and 6 bases lay in between. The CDR3 extends over 13 amino acids. Germline loops: CDR1 NSMFDY, CDR2 ISSIKDK. The CDR3 loop is CAASAGYTDKLIF. The CDR3 nucleotides read TGTGCAGCAAGCGCGGGGTACACCGATAAACTCATCTTT.

This clone came up a few times. This sequence joins TRDV2 and TRDJ3, with D unclear. Germline matching of the DNA provided the J gene here, since TCRdb leaves it blank. CDR3 length: 15 residues. Trimming shortened V by 1 base and J by 0 bases, and 3 bases separated the two germline ends. Germline V gene data show CDR1 as GEAIGNYY and CDR2 as EKD. The CDR3 region has the DNA TGTGCCTGTGACACTGGCTCCTGGGACACCCGACAGATGTTTTTC. This gives the protein CACDTGSWDTRQMFF.